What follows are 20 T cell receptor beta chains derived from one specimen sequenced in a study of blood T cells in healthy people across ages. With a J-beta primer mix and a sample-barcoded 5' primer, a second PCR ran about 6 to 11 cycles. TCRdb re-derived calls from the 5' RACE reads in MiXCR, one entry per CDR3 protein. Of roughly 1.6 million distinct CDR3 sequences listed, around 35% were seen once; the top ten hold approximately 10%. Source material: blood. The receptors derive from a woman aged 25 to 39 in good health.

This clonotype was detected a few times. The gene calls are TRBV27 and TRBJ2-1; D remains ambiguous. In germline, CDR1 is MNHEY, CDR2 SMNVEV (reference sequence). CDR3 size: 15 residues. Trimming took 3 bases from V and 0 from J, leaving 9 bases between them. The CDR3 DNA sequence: TGTGCCAGCAGTTTTGCCCGAATCTCCTACAATGAGCAGTTCTTC. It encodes CASSFARISYNEQFF.

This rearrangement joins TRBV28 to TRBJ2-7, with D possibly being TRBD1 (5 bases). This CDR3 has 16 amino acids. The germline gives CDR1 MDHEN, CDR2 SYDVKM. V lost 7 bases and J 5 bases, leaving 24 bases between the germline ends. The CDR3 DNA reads TGTGCCAGCAAAAAAGGGGTGACAGTCCTTGGCGACGAGCAGTACTTC. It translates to CASKKGVTVLGDEQYF. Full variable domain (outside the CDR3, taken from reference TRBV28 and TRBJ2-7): DVKVTQSSRYLVKRTGEKVFLECVQDMDHENMFWYRQDPGLGLRLIYFSYDVKMKEKGDIPEGYSVSREKKERFSLILESASTNQTSMYLCASKKGVTVLGDEQYFGPGTRLTVT.

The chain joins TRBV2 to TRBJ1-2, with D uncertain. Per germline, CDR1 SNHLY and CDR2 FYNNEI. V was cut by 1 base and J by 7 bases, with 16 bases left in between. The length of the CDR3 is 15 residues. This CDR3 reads CASSEVQYNGGGYTF. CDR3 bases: TGTGCCAGCAGTGAAGTACAGTATAACGGCGGTGGCTACACCTTC.

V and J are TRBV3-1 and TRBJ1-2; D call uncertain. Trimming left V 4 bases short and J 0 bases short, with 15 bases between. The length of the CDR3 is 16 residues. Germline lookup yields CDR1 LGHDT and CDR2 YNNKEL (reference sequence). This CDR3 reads CASSLTDSIANYGYTF. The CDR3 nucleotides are TGTGCCAGCAGCCTAACCGACTCCATAGCTAACTATGGCTACACCTTC.

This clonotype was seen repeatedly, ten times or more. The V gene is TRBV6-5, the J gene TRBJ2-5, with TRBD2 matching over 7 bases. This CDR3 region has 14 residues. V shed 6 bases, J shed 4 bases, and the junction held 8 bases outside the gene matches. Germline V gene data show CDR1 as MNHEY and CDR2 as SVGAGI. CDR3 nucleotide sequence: TGTGCCAGCAGCCTTGGACTAGTGAGAGAGACCCAGTACTTC. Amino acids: CASSLGLVRETQYF.

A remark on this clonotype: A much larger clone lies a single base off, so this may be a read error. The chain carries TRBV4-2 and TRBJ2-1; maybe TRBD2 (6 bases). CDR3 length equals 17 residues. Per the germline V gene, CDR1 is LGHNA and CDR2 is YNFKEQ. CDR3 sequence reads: CASSPGVRRSSCNEQFF. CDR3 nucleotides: TGTGCCAGCAGCCCGGGGGTGAGGCGGAGCTCCTGCAATGAGCAGTTCTTC.

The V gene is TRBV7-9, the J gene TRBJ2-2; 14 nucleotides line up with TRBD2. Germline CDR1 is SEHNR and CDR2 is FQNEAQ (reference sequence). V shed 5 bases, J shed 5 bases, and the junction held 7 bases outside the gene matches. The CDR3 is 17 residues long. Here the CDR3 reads CASSPGLAGVETGELFF. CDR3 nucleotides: TGTGCCAGCAGCCCGGGACTAGCGGGAGTAGAGACCGGGGAGCTGTTTTTT.

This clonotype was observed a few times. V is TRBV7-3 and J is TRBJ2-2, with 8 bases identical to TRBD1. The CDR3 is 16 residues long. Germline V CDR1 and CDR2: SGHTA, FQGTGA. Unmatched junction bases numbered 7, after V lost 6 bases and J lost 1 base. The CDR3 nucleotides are TGTGCCAGCAGACCAACCGGGACAGGGAACACCGGGGAGCTGTTTTTT. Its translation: CASRPTGTGNTGELFF.

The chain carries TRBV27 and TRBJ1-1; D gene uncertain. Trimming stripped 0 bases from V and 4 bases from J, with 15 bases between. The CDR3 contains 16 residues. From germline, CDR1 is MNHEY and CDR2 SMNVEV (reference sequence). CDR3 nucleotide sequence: TGTGCCAGCAGTTTATCGTTCGGGGAGGCGGGCACTGAAGCTTTCTTT. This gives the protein CASSLSFGEAGTEAFF.

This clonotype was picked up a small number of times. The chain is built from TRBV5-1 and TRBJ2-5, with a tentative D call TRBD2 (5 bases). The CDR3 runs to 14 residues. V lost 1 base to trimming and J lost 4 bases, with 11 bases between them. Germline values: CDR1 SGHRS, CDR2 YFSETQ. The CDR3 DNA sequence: TGCGCCAGCAGCTTGAGTGCTAGCAGAGAGACCCAGTACTTC. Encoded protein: CASSLSASRETQYF.

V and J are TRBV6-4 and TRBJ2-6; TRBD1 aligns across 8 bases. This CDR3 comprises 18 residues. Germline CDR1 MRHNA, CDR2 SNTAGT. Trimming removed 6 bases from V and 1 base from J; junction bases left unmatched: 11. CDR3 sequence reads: CASSRFDRGGSGANVLTF. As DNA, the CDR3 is TGTGCCAGCAGCCGATTTGACAGGGGAGGATCTGGGGCCAACGTCCTGACTTTC.

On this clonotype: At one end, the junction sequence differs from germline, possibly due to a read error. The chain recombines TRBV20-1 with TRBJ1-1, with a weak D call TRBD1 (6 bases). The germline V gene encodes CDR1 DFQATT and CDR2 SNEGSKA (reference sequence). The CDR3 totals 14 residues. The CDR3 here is CSARDLRRDTAAFF. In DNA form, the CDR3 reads TGCAGTGCTAGAGATCTTCGCAGGGACACTGCAGCTTTCTTT.

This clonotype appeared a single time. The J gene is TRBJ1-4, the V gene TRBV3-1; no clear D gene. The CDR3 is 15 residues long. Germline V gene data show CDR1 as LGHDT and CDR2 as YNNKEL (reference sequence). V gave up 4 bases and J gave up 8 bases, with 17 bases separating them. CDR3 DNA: TGTGCCAGCAGCCCAACCCCCGGGCGCTTAGAAAAACTGTTTTTT. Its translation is CASSPTPGRLEKLFF.

For the CDR3, the DNA is TGTGCCACAGCCAGGACTAGCGCCCTTCTAGGGGGTACGCAGTATTTT. It codes for CATARTSALLGGTQYF. This sequence joins TRBV15 and TRBJ2-3, with TRBD2 matching over 9 bases. CDR3 length: 16 residues. Per germline, CDR1 LNHNV and CDR2 YYDKDF (reference sequence). Germline trimming cut 9 bases from V and 8 bases from J; bases unmatched to any gene: 18.

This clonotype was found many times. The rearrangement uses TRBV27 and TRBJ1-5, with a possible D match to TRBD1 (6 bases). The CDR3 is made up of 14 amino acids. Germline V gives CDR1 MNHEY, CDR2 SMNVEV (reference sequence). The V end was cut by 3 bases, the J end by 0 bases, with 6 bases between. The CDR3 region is CASSFRGSNQPQHF. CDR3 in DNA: TGTGCCAGCAGTTTCAGGGGTAGCAATCAGCCCCAGCATTTT.

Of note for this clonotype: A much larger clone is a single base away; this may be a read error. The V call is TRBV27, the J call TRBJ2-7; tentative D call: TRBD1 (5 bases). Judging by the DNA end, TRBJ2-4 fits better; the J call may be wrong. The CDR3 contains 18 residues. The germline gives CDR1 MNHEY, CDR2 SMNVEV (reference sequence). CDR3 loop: CACSLFPPDPQGPNIQYF. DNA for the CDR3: TGTGCCTGCAGTTTATTCCCACCGGACCCTCAGGGTCCCAACATTCAGTACTTC.

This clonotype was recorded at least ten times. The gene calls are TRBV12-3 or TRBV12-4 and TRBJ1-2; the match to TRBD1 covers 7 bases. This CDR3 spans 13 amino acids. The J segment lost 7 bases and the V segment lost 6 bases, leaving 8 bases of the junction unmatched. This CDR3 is CASSKGQAGGYTF. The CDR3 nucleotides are TGTGCCAGCAGCAAAGGACAGGCGGGTGGCTACACCTTC.

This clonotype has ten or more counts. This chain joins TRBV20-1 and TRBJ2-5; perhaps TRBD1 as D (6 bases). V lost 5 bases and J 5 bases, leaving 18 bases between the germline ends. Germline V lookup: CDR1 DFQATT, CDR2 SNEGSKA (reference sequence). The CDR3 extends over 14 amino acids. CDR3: CSAGRAGVSETQYF. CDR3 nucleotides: TGCAGTGCTGGAAGAGCAGGGGTGTCGGAGACCCAGTACTTC.

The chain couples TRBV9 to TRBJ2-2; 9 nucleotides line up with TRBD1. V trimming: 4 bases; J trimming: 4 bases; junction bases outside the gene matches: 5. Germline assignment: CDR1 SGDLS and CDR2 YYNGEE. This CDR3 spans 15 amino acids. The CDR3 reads CASSTTGGGTGELFF. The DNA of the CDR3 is TGTGCCAGCAGCACCACAGGGGGCGGCACCGGGGAGCTGTTTTTT.

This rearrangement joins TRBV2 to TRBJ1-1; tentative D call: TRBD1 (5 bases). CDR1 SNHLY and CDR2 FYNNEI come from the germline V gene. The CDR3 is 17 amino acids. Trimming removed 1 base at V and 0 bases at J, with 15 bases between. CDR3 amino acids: CASSEGTSVIMNTEAFF. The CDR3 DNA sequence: TGTGCCAGCAGTGAAGGGACATCAGTCATCATGAACACTGAAGCTTTCTTT. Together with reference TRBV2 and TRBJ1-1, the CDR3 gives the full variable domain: EPEVTQTPSHQVTQMGQEVILRCVPISNHLYFYWYRQILGQKVEFLVSFYNNEISEKSEIFDDQFSVERPDGSNFTLKIRSTKLEDSAMYFCASSEGTSVIMNTEAFFGQGTRLTVV.